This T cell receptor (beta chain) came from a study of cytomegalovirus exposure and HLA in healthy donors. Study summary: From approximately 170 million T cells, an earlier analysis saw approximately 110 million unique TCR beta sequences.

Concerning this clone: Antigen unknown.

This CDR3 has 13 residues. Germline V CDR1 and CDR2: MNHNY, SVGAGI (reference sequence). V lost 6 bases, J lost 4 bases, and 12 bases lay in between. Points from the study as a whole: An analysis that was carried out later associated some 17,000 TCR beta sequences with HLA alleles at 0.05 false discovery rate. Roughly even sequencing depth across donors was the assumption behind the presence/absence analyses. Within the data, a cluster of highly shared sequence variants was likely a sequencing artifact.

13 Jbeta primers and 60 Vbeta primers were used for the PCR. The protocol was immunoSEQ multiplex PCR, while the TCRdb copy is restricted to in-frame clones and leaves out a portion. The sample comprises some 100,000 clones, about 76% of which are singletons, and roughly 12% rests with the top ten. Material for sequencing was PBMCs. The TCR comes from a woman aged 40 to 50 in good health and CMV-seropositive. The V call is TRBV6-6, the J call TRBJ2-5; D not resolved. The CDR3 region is CASSNRHGETQYF. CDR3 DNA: TGTGCCAGCAGCAACCGCCACGGAGAGACCCAGTACTTC.